The 20 T cell receptor beta chains below all came from one sample that was sequenced in a study of Graves' ophthalmopathy and Graves' hyperthyroidism. RNA transcripts were the template, and TCR beta CDR3 regions were amplified from them. HTBI primers were used in a first-round RT-PCR, which preceded a second-round multiplex PCR. TCRdb itself ran the multiplex PCR reads through MiXCR, one entry per CDR3 protein. The table records about 740,000 distinct CDR3 sequences, around 40% of them present only once. The sample comprised peripheral blood. The receptors stem from an adult man with Graves' ophthalmopathy.

This clonotype appeared many times. The chain combines TRBV24-1 with TRBJ1-2, with D possibly matching TRBD1 (5 bases). With 4 bases removed from V and 4 bases from J, the gap between germline ends came to 12 bases. The germline CDR1 and CDR2 sequences are KGHDR and SFDVKD. CDR3 size: 14 residues. DNA of the CDR3: TGTGCCACCAGTGAAGCCGGGACTTCCTATGGCTACACCTTC. This sequence encodes CATSEAGTSYGYTF.

This clonotype was counted a few times. The chain combines TRBV10-3 with TRBJ2-3, with unresolved D. This CDR3 spans 15 amino acids. CDR1 is ENHRY and CDR2 is SYGVKD in the germline V gene. The V gene lost 0 bases and the J gene lost 0 bases, with 7 bases spanning the gap. The CDR3 spells CAISESGISTDTQYF. The CDR3 DNA reads as TGTGCCATCAGTGAGTCTGGGATTAGCACAGATACGCAGTATTTT.

V gene TRBV10-2 combines with J gene TRBJ1-5; no reliable D call. CDR1 is WSHSY, CDR2 SAAADI, per germline. Trimming cost V 0 bases and J 1 base, with 10 bases left between them. This CDR3 comprises 16 residues. The CDR3 coding sequence is TGCGCCAGCAGTGAGTCCAGTACAAGAAGCAATCAGCCCCAGCATTTT. The encoded protein is CASSESSTRSNQPQHF.

The V call is TRBV7-2, the J call TRBJ1-1; TRBD1 is a possible D gene (6 bases). Germline CDR1 reads SGHTA; CDR2 reads FQGNSA. Deletions cut 8 bases from V and 6 bases from J, with 19 bases between. The CDR3 is 14 amino acids. CDR3 loop: CASSPARGTPEAFF. DNA for the CDR3: TGTGCCAGCTCACCAGCAAGGGGGACGCCTGAAGCTTTCTTT. The variable domain in full, with the rest retrieved from reference TRBV7-2 and TRBJ1-1, is GAGVSQSPSNKVTEKGKDVELRCDPISGHTALYWYRQSLGQGLEFLIYFQGNSAPDKSGLPSDRFSAERTGGSVSTLTIQRTQQEDSAVYLCASSPARGTPEAFFGQGTRLTVV.

The J gene is TRBJ2-7, the V gene TRBV20-1; TRBD1 agrees at 8 bases. Germline V CDR1 and CDR2: DFQATT, SNEGSKA (reference sequence). The ends lost 3 bases at V and 1 base at J; junction bases unmatched: 5. The CDR3 loop spans 14 amino acids. In nucleotides, the CDR3 is TGCAGTGCTAGTAGGACAGGGAGTTCCTACGAGCAGTACTTC. Its protein is CSASRTGSSYEQYF.

Concerning this clonotype itself: The junction differs from germline at one of its ends, possibly a read error. The chain couples TRBV25-1 to TRBJ1-3; D call uncertain. The CDR3 has 17 residues. Germline CDR1 MGHDK, CDR2 SYGVNS. The CDR3: CASSVVRRMSSGNTIYF. CDR3 bases: TGTGCCAGCAGTGTTGTGAGACGGATGAGCTCTGGAAACACCATATATTTC.

This sequence joins TRBV3-1 and TRBJ2-7; D not resolved. The CDR3 sequence is 12 residues long. The V end was cut by 2 bases, the J end by 5 bases, with 7 bases between. The germline V gene encodes CDR1 LGHDT and CDR2 YNNKEL (reference sequence). The CDR3 DNA reads TGTGCCAGCAGCCAAAGGGTGAACGAGCAGTACTTC. Translation gives CASSQRVNEQYF.

This clonotype has just a few counts. The chain uses TRBV20-1 and TRBJ2-2, with 7 bases that match TRBD1. The CDR3 runs to 14 residues. Per germline, CDR1 DFQATT and CDR2 SNEGSKA (reference sequence). V was pared by 3 bases and J by 5 bases, with 6 bases of the junction left unmatched. The CDR3 sequence is CSASGDRGTGELFF. The CDR3 nucleotides read TGCAGTGCTAGTGGGGACAGAGGTACCGGGGAGCTGTTTTTT.

This chain connects TRBV29-1 to TRBJ2-5; 10 bases are shared with TRBD2. Germline values: CDR1 SQVTM, CDR2 ANQGSEA. V was pared by 7 bases and J by 4 bases, with 9 bases of the junction left unmatched. This CDR3 is built from 14 residues. The CDR3 loop reads CSGRAGTSAETQYF. Written as DNA, the CDR3 is TGCAGCGGCCGAGCCGGGACTAGCGCAGAGACCCAGTACTTC.

The genes are TRBV19 and TRBJ1-5, with D hard to call. CDR3 length: 14 residues. From germline, CDR1 is LNHDA and CDR2 SQIVND (reference sequence). Trimming removed 6 bases at V and 0 bases at J, with 9 bases between. The CDR3 DNA reads as TGTGCCAGTAGCAGAGAAAATAGCAATCAGCCCCAGCATTTT. It encodes CASSRENSNQPQHF.

This clonotype was picked up many times. The chain combines TRBV7-8 with TRBJ1-2; D not certain. CDR3 length: 13 residues. Trimming left V 5 bases short and J 8 bases short, with 15 bases between. Germline assignment: CDR1 SGHVS and CDR2 FQNEAQ. CDR3 coding DNA: TGTGCCAGCAGCCCAAATGCGGGGTGGGGCTACACCTTC. Translating it yields CASSPNAGWGYTF.

The rearrangement links TRBV7-2 to TRBJ2-6, with 7 bases lining up with TRBD1. The CDR3 runs to 15 residues. Germline V lookup: CDR1 SGHTA, CDR2 FQGNSA. V was pared by 11 bases and J by 1 base, with 8 bases of the junction left unmatched. CDR3 sequence (DNA): TGTGCCTGGAGACAGGGTTATTCTGGGGCCAACGTCCTGACTTTC. Its translation is CAWRQGYSGANVLTF.

The table lists this clonotype with a few counts. This rearrangement joins TRBV6-5 to TRBJ1-1, with a tentative D call TRBD1 (6 bases). The V gene's germline CDR1 is MNHEY and CDR2 SVGAGI. The CDR3 runs 14 residues. V dropped 4 bases and J dropped 5 bases, with 14 bases sitting between them. CDR3 in DNA: TGTGCCAGCAGTTCTGACAGGTTAATGACTGAAGCTTTCTTT. Protein: CASSSDRLMTEAFF.

This clonotype has ten or more counts. The chain employs TRBV24-1 and TRBJ1-1, with D possibly TRBD1 on 5 matching bases. V lost 4 bases and J lost 1, with 12 bases in between. Germline V gene lookup returns CDR1 KGHDR and CDR2 SFDVKD. The CDR3 covers 15 residues. CDR3 sequence: CATSDGGVGNTEAFF. The CDR3 nucleotides are TGTGCCACCAGTGACGGAGGGGTTGGGAACACTGAAGCTTTCTTT.

The V call is TRBV10-3, the J call TRBJ2-5, with D possibly matching TRBD2 (5 bases). The V end was cut by 0 bases, the J end by 8 bases, with 16 bases between. The CDR3 loop spans 15 amino acids. Germline V CDR1 and CDR2: ENHRY, SYGVKD. The CDR3: CAISESGFVGETQYF. Written as DNA, the CDR3 is TGTGCCATCAGTGAGTCCGGGTTTGTGGGAGAAACCCAGTACTTC.

This clonotype has at least ten counts. V gene TRBV29-1 combines with J gene TRBJ1-1, with TRBD1 matching over 8 bases. Trimming took 8 bases from V and 2 from J; bases not matched to a gene: 4. The V gene's germline CDR1 is SQVTM and CDR2 ANQGSEA. CDR3 size: 12 residues. CDR3 protein: CSSGGINTEAFF. For the CDR3, the DNA is TGCAGCTCAGGGGGCATCAACACTGAAGCTTTCTTT.

This clonotype was observed a few times. The chain joins TRBV10-3 to TRBJ2-2, with a weak D call TRBD1 (6 bases). The CDR3 length is 15 residues. Germline V gene sequence: CDR1 ENHRY, CDR2 SYGVKD. Trimming removed 6 bases at V and 1 base at J, with 12 bases between. The DNA of the CDR3 is TGTGCCATCAGCCAAACAGGGAAGAACACCGGGGAGCTGTTTTTT. The encoded protein is CAISQTGKNTGELFF.

This clonotype was seen a few times. The chain couples TRBV7-2 to TRBJ2-3; 10 bases are shared with TRBD2. The V and J ends lost 6 bases and 0 bases, in that order; junction bases with no gene match: 3. The CDR3 runs 15 residues. Germline CDR1 reads SGHTA; CDR2 reads FQGNSA. The CDR3 here is CASRRTSGSTDTQYF. DNA for the CDR3: TGTGCCAGCAGGCGGACTAGCGGTAGCACAGATACGCAGTATTTT. Full variable domain (rest looked up from reference TRBV7-2 and TRBJ2-3): GAGVSQSPSNKVTEKGKDVELRCDPISGHTALYWYRQSLGQGLEFLIYFQGNSAPDKSGLPSDRFSAERTGGSVSTLTIQRTQQEDSAVYLCASRRTSGSTDTQYFGPGTRLTVL.

For this clonotype: This may arise from a read error, as a much more abundant clone is one base away. The chain combines TRBV6-4 with TRBJ1-1; D is unresolved. There are 11 residues in the CDR3. Trimming removed 2 bases at V and 6 bases at J, with 4 bases between. CDR1 is MRHNA and CDR2 is SNTAGT in the germline V gene. The CDR3 reads CASSDNSEAFF. DNA for the CDR3: TGTGCCAGCAGTGACAACTCTGAAGCTTTCTTT.

The chain uses TRBV2 and TRBJ1-5, with D tentatively TRBD1 (5 bases). The CDR3 covers 13 residues. V lost 7 bases and J lost 7, with 14 bases in between. Germline CDR1 and CDR2: SNHLY and FYNNEI. This CDR3 is CASIGTFGQPQHF. The CDR3 DNA reads as TGTGCCAGCATCGGGACCTTCGGGCAGCCCCAGCATTTT.